The clone carrying this T cell receptor (beta chain) was detected only a few times. The data derive from a study of T cell repertoires in cytomegalovirus infection. Study-wide context: Public signatures in TCR beta pointed to CMV infection and matching HLA type.

CDR1 is GTSNPN, CDR2 SVGIG, per germline (reference sequence). Trimming left V 3 bases short and J 6 bases short, with 11 bases between. The CDR3 sequence is 12 residues long. TCRdb re-analysed the reads in MiXCR, keeping a single row per CDR3 protein. The sample has fewer than 550,000 distinct CDR3 sequences; around 27% are singletons. The chain joins TRBV30 to TRBJ1-2; D unresolved. The TCR originated in a human donor in good health (CMV status not recorded). Some clones in this sample may be carry-over from other donors' samples. Sequencing was performed on PBMCs. The DNA of the CDR3 is TGTGCCTGGAGGGGCGGCGGTGATGGCTACACCTTC. It encodes CAWRGGGDGYTF.